This T cell receptor beta chain is drawn from a study of T cell repertoires in cytomegalovirus infection. CDR3 length equals 16 residues. From germline, CDR1 is KGHSH and CDR2 LQKENI. V lost 0 bases and J 2 bases, leaving 11 bases between the germline ends. TCRdb ran MiXCR on the reads and lists one entry per CDR3 protein. The sample has fewer than 350,000 distinct CDR3 sequences; just under 30% are singletons. This clonotype has a handful of counts. The antigen is unknown. This TCR came from a human donor in good health (CMV status not recorded). Some clones in this sample may be carry-over from other donors' samples. The chain employs TRBV18 and TRBJ2-1; D is possibly TRBD1 (5 bases). Specimen: cultured PBMCs, collected from culture after CMV antigen stimulation. CDR3 bases: TGTGCCAGCTCACCACCGAACACAGGCGCCTACAATGAGCAGTTCTTC. Translation: CASSPPNTGAYNEQFF.